The 20 T cell receptor beta chains presented below share a single source sample, sequenced in a study of shared clonotypes between healthy human individuals. The repertoire was sequenced with immunoSEQ multiplex PCR; TCRdb's copy has only in-frame clones and lacks some. This table holds some 630,000 clones, more than 70% found once. Sequencing was done on a sample of memory CD4+ T cells sorted from blood. The subset: CD45RA-negative fraction. The receptors come from a woman aged 25 to 39 in good health.

CDR3 amino acids: CASSPSLGATNEKLFF. The CDR3 DNA follows: TGTGCCAGCAGCCCCTCTTTGGGGGCGACTAATGAAAAACTGTTTTTT. The genes are TRBV4-2 and TRBJ1-4, with D maybe TRBD1 (6 bases). The V end lost 4 bases, the J end lost 2 bases, and 14 bases lay between the germline ends. This CDR3 contains 16 residues. The germline CDR1 and CDR2 sequences are LGHNA and YNFKEQ.

This clone has just a few counts. The V and J genes are TRBV19 and TRBJ2-7, with a tentative D call TRBD1 (6 bases). V dropped 3 bases and J dropped 2 bases, with 11 bases sitting between them. CDR3 length equals 14 residues. From germline, CDR1 is LNHDA and CDR2 SQIVND (reference sequence). The CDR3 DNA reads TGTGCCAGTAGTATTCGGGCAGGGGCCTACGAGCAGTACTTC. It translates to CASSIRAGAYEQYF.

This clone was seen just once. The chain recombines TRBV28 with TRBJ2-1; the D is unclear. V was shortened by 8 bases and J by 10 bases, with 12 bases between the two germline ends. Per the germline V gene, CDR1 is MDHEN and CDR2 is SYDVKM. The CDR3 is 11 amino acids. The CDR3 spells CASHTPREQFF. In DNA, the CDR3 is TGTGCCAGCCACACGCCCAGGGAGCAGTTCTTC.

The chain links TRBV4-1 to TRBJ2-7; either TRBD1 or TRBD2 may supply D (5 bases each). This CDR3 region has 14 residues. CDR1 MGHRA and CDR2 YSYEKL come from the germline V gene. Trimming left V 6 bases short and J 0 bases short, with 12 bases between. The DNA for the CDR3 is TGCGCCAGCAGTCGAGGGGATAGCTCCTACGAGCAGTACTTC. Translating it yields CASSRGDSSYEQYF.

As DNA, the CDR3 is TGTGCCAGTAGTGCCCTCGCCGACTATGGCTACACCTTC. Translating it yields CASSALADYGYTF. The V call is TRBV19, the J call TRBJ1-2, with unresolved D. Germline loops: CDR1 LNHDA, CDR2 SQIVND (reference sequence). The ends were cut back, 5 bases at V and 3 bases at J, with 10 bases in the middle. There are 13 residues in the CDR3.

This clone was observed a single time. V usage is TRBV5-1 and J usage is TRBJ2-7, with D tentatively TRBD2 (6 bases). Germline CDR1 SGHRS, CDR2 YFSETQ. V was shortened by 6 bases and J by 5 bases, with 15 bases between the two germline ends. CDR3 length equals 13 residues. CDR3 in amino acids: CASTLSGEHEQYF. DNA for the CDR3: TGCGCCAGCACCCTGTCGGGGGAGCACGAGCAGTACTTC.

V usage is TRBV5-1 and J usage is TRBJ2-7; 9 bases are a match to TRBD1. The germline gives CDR1 SGHRS, CDR2 YFSETQ. Trimming removed 4 bases from V and 3 bases from J; junction bases left unmatched: 8. The CDR3 sequence is 15 residues long. CDR3 amino acids: CASSPGTGFFYEQYF. The DNA of the CDR3 is TGCGCCAGCAGCCCCGGGACAGGGTTTTTCTACGAGCAGTACTTC.

This chain joins TRBV7-9 and TRBJ1-2; D ambiguous. V gave up 8 bases and J gave up 4 bases, with 11 bases separating them. Germline lookup yields CDR1 SEHNR and CDR2 FQNEAQ (reference sequence). The CDR3 spans 12 residues. Written as DNA, the CDR3 is TGTGCCAGCTCACAGTTCGCCTATGGCTACACCTTC. The encoded protein is CASSQFAYGYTF.

This rearrangement joins TRBV29-1 to TRBJ2-5, with D perhaps being TRBD1 or TRBD2 (6 bases each). The DNA end is more similar to TRBJ2-7, so the J call may be wrong. Germline CDR1 and CDR2: SQVTM and ANQGSEA. This CDR3 has 13 amino acids. CDR3 protein: CSVGRGGSYEQYF. DNA for the CDR3: TGCAGCGTAGGCAGGGGAGGCTCCTACGAGCAGTACTTC.

For this clone: Other DNA sequences in the same sample also yield this CDR3. J is TRBJ2-7 and V is TRBV5-1; D is unresolved. Trimming shortened V by 3 bases and J by 3 bases, and 4 bases separated the two germline ends. Germline V gene lookup returns CDR1 SGHRS and CDR2 YFSETQ. CDR3 length: 11 residues. CDR3 protein: CASSSNYEQYF. The CDR3 DNA sequence: TGCGCCAGCAGCTCCAACTACGAGCAGTACTTC.

The rearrangement joins TRBV5-1 to TRBJ2-7, with D maybe TRBD2 (5 bases). This CDR3 region has 16 residues. The germline V gene encodes CDR1 SGHRS and CDR2 YFSETQ. V lost 0 bases and J 4 bases, leaving 17 bases between the germline ends. CDR3 in DNA: TGCGCCAGCAGCTTGGATCGATTTGCTAGCAGGTACGAGCAGTACTTC. This codes for CASSLDRFASRYEQYF.

The rearrangement joins TRBV27 to TRBJ2-2; TRBD2 matches 9 bases. After removal of 7 bases from V and 4 bases from J, the junction contained 10 bases not matched to a gene. This CDR3 contains 16 residues. Germline V CDR1 and CDR2: MNHEY, SMNVEV (reference sequence). The CDR3 nucleotides read TGTGCCAGCACTCCCCTCGGCGGGAGGGTCACCGGGGAGCTGTTTTTT. This translates into CASTPLGGRVTGELFF.

The rearrangement links TRBV5-1 to TRBJ2-2; D remains ambiguous. CDR3 length equals 16 residues. V shed 4 bases and J shed 0 bases, with 13 bases lying between them. Germline loops: CDR1 SGHRS, CDR2 YFSETQ. The CDR3: CASSPRHGANTGELFF. The CDR3 bases are TGCGCCAGCAGCCCCCGACATGGCGCGAACACCGGGGAGCTGTTTTTT.

The CDR3: CATSRELGTRSNEQFF. The DNA of the CDR3 is TGTGCCACCAGCAGAGAATTGGGGACGAGGTCCAATGAGCAGTTCTTC. The chain is built from TRBV15 and TRBJ2-1; D is tentatively TRBD1 or TRBD2 (5 bases each). The V gene lost 0 bases and the J gene lost 6 bases, with 15 bases spanning the gap. This CDR3 region has 16 residues. Germline assignment: CDR1 LNHNV and CDR2 YYDKDF (reference sequence).

The chain recombines TRBV28 with TRBJ1-4; D unresolved. Between the trimmed V and J ends, which lost 2 bases and 4 bases, there was a span of 17 bases. The CDR3 consists of 17 residues. Germline lookup yields CDR1 MDHEN and CDR2 SYDVKM. The CDR3: CASSLPFGRQDNEKLFF. The CDR3 DNA sequence: TGTGCCAGCAGTTTACCGTTCGGCCGCCAGGATAATGAAAAACTGTTTTTT.

V is TRBV27 and J is TRBJ2-5; 8 bases map to TRBD2. J was trimmed by 2 bases and V by 2 bases; bases with no gene match: 4. CDR1 is MNHEY, CDR2 SMNVEV, per germline (reference sequence). This CDR3 is built from 15 residues. DNA for the CDR3: TGTGCCAGCAGTTTAAATAGCGGGGTTCAAGAGACCCAGTACTTC. This encodes CASSLNSGVQETQYF.

The chain combines TRBV7-8 with TRBJ1-4, with 8 bases aligning to TRBD1. Germline V gene sequence: CDR1 SGHVS, CDR2 FQNEAQ. The CDR3 contains 15 residues. The trim removed 5 bases at V and 8 bases at J, leaving 10 bases unmatched. The CDR3 reads CASSPLDRGGEKLFF. CDR3 bases: TGTGCCAGCAGCCCGCTTGACAGGGGAGGGGAAAAACTGTTTTTT.

At least ten counts were recorded for this clone. The V call is TRBV4-1, the J call TRBJ1-2; 10 bases align to TRBD1. V shed 5 bases, J shed 2 bases, and the junction held 8 bases outside the gene matches. The germline V gene has CDR1 MGHRA and CDR2 YSYEKL. The length of the CDR3 is 16 residues. CDR3 loop: CASSLPTGGGNYGYTF. Here the CDR3 DNA reads TGCGCCAGCAGCTTACCGACAGGGGGCGGAAACTATGGCTACACCTTC.

This chain joins TRBV30 and TRBJ1-2; 9 positions agree with TRBD1. The CDR3 contains 13 residues. Germline CDR1 reads GTSNPN; CDR2 reads SVGIG (reference sequence). V lost 2 bases to trimming and J lost 7 bases; unmatched junction nucleotides: 5. The CDR3 DNA reads TGTGCCTGGAGTATAACAGGGGGCGGTGGCTACACCTTC. It specifies CAWSITGGGGYTF.

Here the CDR3 DNA reads TGTGCCAGCAGCTTGATGCTCTATGGAGGGGTAGATACGCAGTATTTT. Translating it yields CASSLMLYGGVDTQYF. The rearrangement joins TRBV7-2 to TRBJ2-3, with a possible D match to TRBD2 (6 bases). Looked up from germline, CDR1 is SGHTA and CDR2 is FQGNSA. The CDR3 contains 16 residues. V lost 3 bases and J lost 5, with 18 bases in between.